A single sample gave rise to the 16 T cell receptor beta chains below, sequenced in a study of blood T cell repertoires in COVID-19. Only in-frame clones appear in the TCRdb table, and some are missing; sequencing was by immunoSEQ multiplex PCR. The sample lists some 320,000 clones; 90% were seen once. Sequenced sample: PBMCs or T cells enriched from blood (not recorded which). The receptors stem from a woman between 25 and 40 years old who had been exposed to COVID-19.

The gene calls are TRBV6-5 and TRBJ1-2, with 9 bases matching TRBD1. The CDR3 is 16 residues long. V shed 0 bases, J shed 7 bases, and the junction held 9 bases outside the gene matches. CDR1 is MNHEY, CDR2 SVGAGI, per germline. CDR3 loop: CASSYSNTGGLGGYTF. The CDR3 region has the DNA TGTGCCAGCAGTTACTCGAATACAGGGGGCCTGGGTGGCTACACCTTC.

In regard to this clone: The sample holds other DNA sequences that translate to the same CDR3. The V gene is TRBV18, the J gene TRBJ1-2; no definite D call. CDR1 is KGHSH, CDR2 LQKENI, per germline. The CDR3 totals 12 residues. V lost 3 bases and J 2 bases, leaving 4 bases between the germline ends. CDR3 bases: TGTGCCAGCTCACCCTCGAACTATGGCTACACCTTC. Its protein is CASSPSNYGYTF. Full variable domain (outside the CDR3, taken from reference TRBV18 and TRBJ1-2): NAGVMQNPRHLVRRRGQEARLRCSPMKGHSHVYWYRQLPEEGLKFMVYLQKENIIDESGMPKERFSAEFPKEGPSILRIQQVVRGDSAAYFCASSPSNYGYTFGSGTRLTVV.

This chain joins TRBV5-6 and TRBJ2-6; D might be TRBD2 (5 bases). Germline V gene data show CDR1 as SGHDT and CDR2 as YYEEEE. The CDR3 has 15 amino acids. Between the trimmed V and J ends, which lost 4 bases and 0 bases, there was a span of 8 bases. The chain's CDR3 is CASSPGISGANVLTF. The CDR3 coding sequence is TGTGCCAGCAGCCCGGGGATCTCTGGGGCCAACGTCCTGACTTTC. Full variable domain (rest looked up from reference TRBV5-6 and TRBJ2-6): DAGVTQSPTHLIKTRGQQVTLRCSPKSGHDTVSWYQQALGQGPQFIFQYYEEEERQRGNFPDRFSGHQFPNYSSELNVNALLLGDSALYLCASSPGISGANVLTFGAGSRLTVL.

The chain recombines TRBV10-3 with TRBJ2-3; a weak D match, TRBD2 (6 bases). This CDR3 is built from 14 residues. The germline V gene encodes CDR1 ENHRY and CDR2 SYGVKD. V lost 4 bases, J lost 5 bases, and 13 bases lay in between. CDR3 bases: TGTGCCATCAGTGGGGGCGGGGCAGAAGATACGCAGTATTTT. Protein product: CAISGGGAEDTQYF.

The gene calls are TRBV6-2 or TRBV6-3 and TRBJ1-2, with D hard to call. Germline V gene data show CDR1 as MNHEY and CDR2 as SVGEGT. The CDR3 sequence is 13 residues long. Trimming stripped 5 bases from V and 6 bases from J, with 13 bases between. CDR3 protein: CASSPRPVHGYTF. Written as DNA, the CDR3 is TGTGCCAGCAGTCCCCGTCCCGTCCATGGCTACACCTTC.

J is TRBJ1-4 and V is TRBV20-1; no reliable D call. Germline CDR1 DFQATT, CDR2 SNEGSKA (reference sequence). The length of the CDR3 is 11 residues. This CDR3 is CTGSTNEKLFF. As DNA, the CDR3 is TGCACAGGATCAACTAATGAAAAACTGTTTTTT.

The rearrangement links TRBV5-6 to TRBJ1-2, with TRBD1 matching 7 bases. This CDR3 is built from 15 residues. Germline values: CDR1 SGHDT, CDR2 YYEEEE. V was pared by 1 base and J by 4 bases, with 7 bases of the junction left unmatched. The CDR3 is CASSLTGASSYGYTF. As DNA, the CDR3 is TGTGCCAGCAGCTTGACAGGGGCCTCCAGCTATGGCTACACCTTC.

This chain joins TRBV18 and TRBJ1-6; D unresolved. There are 13 residues in the CDR3. Trimming cost V 2 bases and J 7 bases, with 6 bases left between them. CDR1 is KGHSH and CDR2 is LQKENI in the germline V gene. CDR3 sequence (DNA): TGTGCCAGCTCACCAGAGGTAAATTCACCCCTCCACTTT. It yields the protein CASSPEVNSPLHF. The complete variable domain, with remaining parts taken from reference TRBV18 and TRBJ1-6, reads NAGVMQNPRHLVRRRGQEARLRCSPMKGHSHVYWYRQLPEEGLKFMVYLQKENIIDESGMPKERFSAEFPKEGPSILRIQQVVRGDSAAYFCASSPEVNSPLHFGNGTRLTVT.

J is TRBJ2-2 and V is TRBV10-3; D is uncertain. CDR3 size: 13 residues. Trimming left V 4 bases short and J 4 bases short, with 7 bases between. Germline V gene sequence: CDR1 ENHRY, CDR2 SYGVKD. In nucleotides, the CDR3 is TGTGCCATCAGTGTCTCTTCCACCGGGGAGCTGTTTTTT. Protein: CAISVSSTGELFF.

The genes are TRBV6-2 or TRBV6-3 and TRBJ2-4; 9 bases are a match to TRBD1. The CDR3 runs to 16 residues. From germline, CDR1 is MNHEY and CDR2 SVGEGT. V was clipped by 5 bases and J by 3 bases; unmatched bases: 8. In nucleotides, the CDR3 is TGTGCCAGCAGTGATACCGGGACAGGGTACAAAAACATTCAGTACTTC. This translates into CASSDTGTGYKNIQYF.

In regard to this clone: This specimen includes other DNA sequences encoding the same CDR3. The chain employs TRBV6-2 or TRBV6-3 and TRBJ1-2, with D maybe TRBD1 (5 bases). From germline, CDR1 is MNHEY and CDR2 SVGEGT. V gave up 2 bases and J gave up 4 bases, with 8 bases separating them. This CDR3 spans 13 amino acids. The CDR3 is CASSYSRAYGYTF. The CDR3 DNA reads TGTGCCAGCAGTTACAGCAGGGCCTATGGCTACACCTTC.

The chain links TRBV7-9 to TRBJ2-3, with D maybe TRBD1 (6 bases). The germline gives CDR1 SEHNR, CDR2 FQNEAQ (reference sequence). Trimming stripped 2 bases from V and 1 base from J, with 22 bases between. The CDR3 sequence is 19 residues long. Here the CDR3 DNA reads TGTGCCAGCAGCTTAAGGGACACACTATCGGACCTCGGCACAGATACGCAGTATTTT. It encodes CASSLRDTLSDLGTDTQYF.

This clone was seen a single time. This sequence joins TRBV24-1 and TRBJ2-2; possible D gene TRBD2, 5 bases. CDR1 KGHDR and CDR2 SFDVKD come from the germline V gene. V dropped 3 bases and J dropped 3 bases, with 7 bases sitting between them. The CDR3 loop spans 14 amino acids. The CDR3 bases are TGTGCCACCAGTGATCCCGGGGACACCGGGGAGCTGTTTTTT. Translated, it gives CATSDPGDTGELFF.

A note on this clone: Other DNA sequences within the sample encode an identical CDR3. The chain employs TRBV9 and TRBJ2-2; D unclear. In germline, CDR1 is SGDLS, CDR2 YYNGEE. This CDR3 spans 12 amino acids. V lost 0 bases to trimming and J lost 6 bases, with 3 bases between them. CDR3 in DNA: TGTGCCAGCAGCGTAGTCGCCGGGGAGCTGTTTTTT. This translates into CASSVVAGELFF. Using reference TRBV9 and TRBJ2-2 for the parts outside the CDR3, the full variable domain is DSGVTQTPKHLITATGQRVTLRCSPRSGDLSVYWYQQSLDQGLQFLIQYYNGEERAKGNILERFSAQQFPDLHSELNLSSLELGDSALYFCASSVVAGELFFGEGSRLTVL.

CDR3 in amino acids: CASSYSTGQYNEKLFF. CDR3 nucleotide sequence: TGTGCCAGCAGTTACTCTACCGGACAGTATAATGAAAAACTGTTTTTT. The rearrangement links TRBV6-5 to TRBJ1-4; D is perhaps TRBD1 (6 bases). Trimming left V 0 bases short and J 4 bases short, with 12 bases between. Germline V gene lookup returns CDR1 MNHEY and CDR2 SVGAGI. This CDR3 is built from 16 residues.

The rearrangement joins TRBV19 to TRBJ2-1; 11 bases line up with TRBD2. Germline CDR1 is LNHDA and CDR2 is SQIVND (reference sequence). The CDR3 spans 15 residues. J lost 7 bases, V lost 10 bases, and 12 bases had no gene match. The CDR3 nucleotides are TGTGCCACCAACGCCTTAGCGGGGGGGCATAATGAGCAGTTCTTC. Residues: CATNALAGGHNEQFF.